This TCR beta chain was recovered during a study of OX40 agonist ivuxolimab in advanced cancers. The overall study: The mean age was approximately 60 years, ranging from roughly 23 to 90, with 65% to 85% of participants male. Past anti-PD-1, anti-PD-L1 or anti-CTLA-4 therapy was accepted, and 40% had received some.

Findings and limits, study-wide: CD4+ and CD8+ blood T cells expanded clonally by week 6 at 0.1 to 3.0 mg/kg.

Concerning this clone itself: No antigen is known for it.

The V gene end was trimmed by 5 bases and the J gene end by 3 bases; junction bases not matched to a gene: 13. This CDR3 has 16 residues. The germline CDR1 and CDR2 sequences are SGDLS and YYNGEE. This table comes from immunoSEQ multiplex PCR, and its TCRdb copy is limited to in-frame clones, with some not included. The data contain 50,000 to 60,000 clones, roughly four fifths of them singletons. The rearrangement links TRBV9 to TRBJ2-5; 7 bases are a match to TRBD2. This sample comprised CD4+ or CD8+ T cells sorted from blood, obtained in a trial of the OX40 agonist ivuxolimab. This receptor was taken from an adult with an advanced solid tumor such as melanoma, head and neck, liver or kidney cancer. The CDR3 coding sequence is TGTGCCAGCAGTTTGGGTCGGGAGGAGGGTAAAGAGACCCAGTACTTC. Its protein product is CASSLGREEGKETQYF.